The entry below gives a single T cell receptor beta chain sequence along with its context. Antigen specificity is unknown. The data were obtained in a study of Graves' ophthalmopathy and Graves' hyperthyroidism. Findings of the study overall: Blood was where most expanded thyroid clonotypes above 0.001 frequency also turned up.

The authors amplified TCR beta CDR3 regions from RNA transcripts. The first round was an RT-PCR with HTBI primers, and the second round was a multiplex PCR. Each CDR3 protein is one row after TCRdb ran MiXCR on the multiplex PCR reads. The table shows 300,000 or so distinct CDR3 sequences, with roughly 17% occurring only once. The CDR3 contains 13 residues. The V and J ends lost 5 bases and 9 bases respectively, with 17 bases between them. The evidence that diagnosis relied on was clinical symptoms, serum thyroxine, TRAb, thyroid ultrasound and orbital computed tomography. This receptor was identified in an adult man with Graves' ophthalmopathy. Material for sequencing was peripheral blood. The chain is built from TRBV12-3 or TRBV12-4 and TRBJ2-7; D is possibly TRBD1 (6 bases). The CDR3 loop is CASSVQGQKVQYF. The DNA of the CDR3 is TGTGCCAGCAGTGTACAGGGCCAGAAGGTGCAGTACTTC.